The 5 T cell receptor beta chains presented below share a single source sample, sequenced in a study of Graves' ophthalmopathy and Graves' hyperthyroidism listed by TCRdb under 2018. Sequencer: Illumina HiSeq 2000. TCR beta CDR3 regions were amplified from RNA transcripts for repertoire sequencing. The first round of RT-PCR was done with HTBI primers and the Qiagen OneStep RT-PCR kit, and was followed by a second round of multiplex PCR, then size selection and purification. TCRdb's own reprocessing of the public reads used fastp at Q25 and MiXCR and kept productive beta chains. All rows with the same CDR3 protein become a single entry with the most common DNA and genes. The sample table contains around 400,000 distinct CDR3 sequences; only one count was recorded for about a sixth of them. Roughly 1.5% of the sample is held by the ten biggest clonotypes. The sample taken for sequencing was peripheral blood. These receptors all stem from a woman aged 18-30 years with Graves' ophthalmopathy. Donor details come from another sample of the same person, matched by shared clones.

A note on this clonotype: A read error is possible here, since a much larger clone lies one base away. The gene calls are TRBV12-3 or TRBV12-4 and TRBJ2-2; 7 bases agree with TRBD1. The CDR3 is 15 residues long. CDR3 in amino acids: CASSLTGVNTGELSF. CDR3 DNA: TGTGCCAGCAGTTTAACAGGGGTAAACACCGGGGAGCTGTCTTTT.

This clonotype was seen many times. The V and J genes are TRBV6-2 or TRBV6-3 and TRBJ1-1; D remains unclear. There are 15 residues in the CDR3. CDR1 MNHEY and CDR2 SVGEGT come from the germline V gene. Trimming took 6 bases from V and 5 from J, leaving 19 bases between them. CDR3 protein: CASSPLGPVRTEAFF. The DNA for the CDR3 is TGTGCCAGCAGCCCCCTTGGGCCAGTTCGGACTGAAGCTTTCTTT.

This rearrangement joins TRBV12-3 or TRBV12-4 to TRBJ1-5; D remains unclear. Trimming took 7 bases from V and 6 from J, leaving 19 bases between them. This CDR3 is built from 15 residues. CDR3 sequence reads: CASIEAHIPSQPQHF. The DNA for the CDR3 is TGTGCCAGCATAGAAGCACACATCCCCAGTCAGCCCCAGCATTTT.

The sample holds many counts of this clonotype. The rearrangement joins TRBV12-3 or TRBV12-4 to TRBJ1-6; D gene unclear. The CDR3 contains 21 residues. The V end lost 5 bases, the J end lost 0 bases, and 26 bases lay between the germline ends. This chain's CDR3 is CASSAIMIKTAEDSYNSPLHF. Written as DNA, the CDR3 is TGTGCCAGCAGTGCCATTATGATAAAGACCGCAGAGGACTCCTATAATTCACCCCTCCACTTT.

The chain is built from TRBV12-3 or TRBV12-4 and TRBJ2-2, with 8 bases lining up with TRBD2. The CDR3 length is 18 residues. The trim removed 7 bases at V and 0 bases at J, leaving 13 bases unmatched. The CDR3 region has the DNA TGTGCCAGCACATACTCACCCGTAGCGGGGCCGAACACCGGGGAGCTGTTTTTT. It translates to CASTYSPVAGPNTGELFF.